These 28 T cell receptor beta chains were sequenced from one sample in a study of CD8+ T cells in alopecia areata. Following extraction, RNA underwent reverse transcription to cDNA, which served as the sequencing template. The repertoire was sequenced with immunoSEQ multiplex PCR; TCRdb's copy has only in-frame clones and lacks some. The sample consists of about 120,000 clones, roughly 56% of them appearing once. Treatment meaning: oral pan-JAK inhibitor, 5-10 mg twice daily. Sequenced here: CD4+ T cells sorted from blood, sampled at week 24, from a patient treated with tofacitinib. The receptor source for this set is a human donor with alopecia areata.

The genes are TRBV5-1 and TRBJ2-4; the D gene is possibly TRBD2 (6 bases). V gave up 3 bases and J gave up 9 bases, with 13 bases separating them. The CDR3 extends over 13 amino acids. Germline V gene data show CDR1 as SGHRS and CDR2 as YFSETQ. The chain's CDR3 is CASSSGLEGIQYF. The CDR3 DNA is TGCGCCAGCAGCTCGGGACTGGAGGGCATTCAGTACTTC.

This clone showed up just a few times. V gene TRBV7-2 combines with J gene TRBJ1-4; TRBD1 might be the D (6 bases). Trimming shortened V by 5 bases and J by 5 bases, and 15 bases separated the two germline ends. This CDR3 has 15 amino acids. CDR1 and CDR2 (germline): SGHTA, FQGNSA. The CDR3 loop reads CASSTSGGPNEKLFF. For the CDR3, the DNA is TGTGCCAGCAGCACCTCCGGGGGCCCAAATGAAAAACTGTTTTTT.

V gene TRBV9 combines with J gene TRBJ2-5; 9 bases agree with TRBD2. V dropped 4 bases and J dropped 2; count of bases not matched to a gene: 9. Germline V CDR1 and CDR2: SGDLS, YYNGEE. CDR3 size: 16 residues. The CDR3 region has the DNA TGTGCCAGCAGCCCTAGATTAGCGGGGGCGCAAGAGACCCAGTACTTC. Its protein product is CASSPRLAGAQETQYF.

Notes on this clone: This sample includes further DNA sequences coding for the same CDR3. The V gene is TRBV5-1, the J gene TRBJ2-7, with 7 nucleotides matching TRBD2. The CDR3 is made up of 14 amino acids. After removal of 2 bases from V and 4 bases from J, the junction contained 6 bases not matched to a gene. Germline CDR1 reads SGHRS; CDR2 reads YFSETQ. CDR3 residues: CASSFNSGTYEQYF. Here the CDR3 DNA reads TGCGCCAGCAGCTTTAACAGCGGGACGTACGAGCAGTACTTC.

The V and J genes are TRBV29-1 and TRBJ1-1; D remains unclear. Trimming cost V 8 bases and J 1 base, with 11 bases left between them. Germline CDR1 SQVTM, CDR2 ANQGSEA. This CDR3 is built from 12 residues. Written as DNA, the CDR3 is TGCAGCTTGCGAATGGAGAACACTGAAGCTTTCTTT. Protein product: CSLRMENTEAFF.

This sequence joins TRBV5-1 and TRBJ2-5; D gene unclear. The CDR3 consists of 12 residues. Germline V gene data show CDR1 as SGHRS and CDR2 as YFSETQ. Trimming pared 1 base from V and 6 bases from J, leaving 7 bases between. The CDR3 sequence is CASSLQSQTQYF. Here the CDR3 DNA reads TGCGCCAGCAGCTTGCAATCGCAGACCCAGTACTTC.

This clone was recorded a few times. This sequence joins TRBV7-9 and TRBJ2-2; no definite D call. CDR3 length equals 15 residues. Germline CDR1 SEHNR, CDR2 FQNEAQ (reference sequence). Trimming took off 1 base at V and 7 bases at J, with 13 bases between the two ends. The CDR3 reads CASSLGGSPSGELFF. As DNA, the CDR3 is TGTGCCAGCAGCTTAGGGGGATCCCCAAGCGGGGAGCTGTTTTTT.

The chain uses TRBV4-2 and TRBJ2-5; the match to TRBD2 covers 9 bases. The germline V gene has CDR1 LGHNA and CDR2 YNFKEQ. The CDR3 is 15 amino acids. V lost 0 bases to trimming and J lost 5 bases; unmatched junction nucleotides: 4. CDR3 DNA: TGTGCCAGCAGCCAAGACCTAGCGGGGTGGGAGACCCAGTACTTC. Its translation is CASSQDLAGWETQYF.

V usage is TRBV29-1 and J usage is TRBJ1-1, with D perhaps TRBD1 (6 bases). Germline CDR1 reads SQVTM; CDR2 reads ANQGSEA. The length of the CDR3 is 13 residues. The V and J ends lost 3 bases and 5 bases respectively, with 13 bases between them. DNA for the CDR3: TGCAGCGTTGATTCGTGGGGGCGGACTGAAGCTTTCTTT. This gives the protein CSVDSWGRTEAFF.

This sequence joins TRBV7-2 and TRBJ2-3; the match to TRBD2 covers 11 bases. Trimming at V came to 5 bases and at J to 8 bases, leaving 9 bases not matched to a gene. The CDR3 is 15 residues long. The V gene's germline CDR1 is SGHTA and CDR2 FQGNSA. The CDR3 reads CASSRDSGGAGTQYF. Written as DNA, the CDR3 is TGTGCCAGCAGCCGAGATAGCGGGGGGGCGGGTACGCAGTATTTT. The entire variable domain, with the rest obtained from reference TRBV7-2 and TRBJ2-3, is as follows: GAGVSQSPSNKVTEKGKDVELRCDPISGHTALYWYRQSLGQGLEFLIYFQGNSAPDKSGLPSDRFSAERTGGSVSTLTIQRTQQEDSAVYLCASSRDSGGAGTQYFGPGTRLTVL.

This clone occurred a few times. The CDR3 coding sequence is TGTGCCAGCAGCCATGGGACTAGCTACGAGCAGTACTTC. It is translated as CASSHGTSYEQYF. The chain combines TRBV5-4 with TRBJ2-7, with 8 bases identical to TRBD2. CDR1 SGHNT and CDR2 YYREEE come from the germline V gene (reference sequence). V was clipped by 4 bases and J by 3 bases; unmatched bases: 3. This CDR3 has 13 amino acids. The full variable domain, its missing parts supplied by reference TRBV5-4 and TRBJ2-7, is ETGVTQSPTHLIKTRGQQVTLRCSSQSGHNTVSWYQQALGQGPQFIFQYYREEENGRGNFPPRFSGLQFPNYSSELNVNALELDDSALYLCASSHGTSYEQYFGPGTRLTVT.

The chain combines TRBV7-9 with TRBJ2-4, with D perhaps assigned TRBD1 or TRBD2 (5 bases each). CDR3 length: 16 residues. Per the germline V gene, CDR1 is SEHNR and CDR2 is FQNEAQ (reference sequence). The ends were cut back, 5 bases at V and 0 bases at J, with 14 bases in the middle. In nucleotides, the CDR3 is TGTGCCAGCAGCGTTTCCGGGGCCCTAGCCAAAAACATTCAGTACTTC. Its protein is CASSVSGALAKNIQYF. The entire variable domain, with the rest obtained from reference TRBV7-9 and TRBJ2-4, is as follows: DTGVSQNPRHKITKRGQNVTFRCDPISEHNRLYWYRQTLGQGPEFLTYFQNEAQLEKSRLLSDRFSAERPKGSFSTLEIQRTEQGDSAMYLCASSVSGALAKNIQYFGAGTRLSVL.

This clone came up a few times. V usage is TRBV7-9 and J usage is TRBJ1-1, with D maybe TRBD1 (5 bases). This CDR3 comprises 13 residues. The V end was cut by 7 bases, the J end by 1 base, with 10 bases between. Germline CDR1 is SEHNR and CDR2 is FQNEAQ (reference sequence). The CDR3 spells CASNPTENTEAFF. CDR3 DNA: TGTGCCAGCAACCCGACAGAGAACACTGAAGCTTTCTTT.

The rearrangement joins TRBV9 to TRBJ1-2; D remains unclear. Trimming took 5 bases from V and 1 from J, leaving 6 bases between them. CDR1 is SGDLS and CDR2 is YYNGEE in the germline V gene. The CDR3 runs to 12 residues. CDR3 sequence reads: CASSHGNYGYTF. The CDR3 nucleotides are TGTGCCAGCAGTCACGGTAACTATGGCTACACCTTC. Full variable domain (missing parts from reference TRBV9 and TRBJ1-2): DSGVTQTPKHLITATGQRVTLRCSPRSGDLSVYWYQQSLDQGLQFLIQYYNGEERAKGNILERFSAQQFPDLHSELNLSSLELGDSALYFCASSHGNYGYTFGSGTRLTVV.

The rearrangement joins TRBV7-9 to TRBJ2-5; D gene ambiguous. The CDR3 is made up of 13 amino acids. Germline-derived CDR1 and CDR2 are SEHNR and FQNEAQ (reference sequence). Trimming removed 2 bases at V and 2 bases at J, with 6 bases between. DNA of the CDR3: TGTGCCAGCAGCTTATCAGTTCAAGAGACCCAGTACTTC. It yields the protein CASSLSVQETQYF.

V and J are TRBV9 and TRBJ1-2, with D perhaps TRBD1 (6 bases). Germline loops: CDR1 SGDLS, CDR2 YYNGEE. V gave up 0 bases and J gave up 4 bases, with 10 bases separating them. The CDR3 is made up of 14 amino acids. CDR3 loop: CASSVGGGRYGYTF. The CDR3 bases are TGTGCCAGCAGCGTAGGAGGGGGACGCTATGGCTACACCTTC. Combining the CDR3 with reference TRBV9 and TRBJ1-2 gives the whole variable domain DSGVTQTPKHLITATGQRVTLRCSPRSGDLSVYWYQQSLDQGLQFLIQYYNGEERAKGNILERFSAQQFPDLHSELNLSSLELGDSALYFCASSVGGGRYGYTFGSGTRLTVV.

This clone was found a few times. V usage is TRBV6-4 and J usage is TRBJ2-2, with a tentative D call TRBD2 (6 bases). CDR1 MRHNA and CDR2 SNTAGT come from the germline V gene. V was cut by 2 bases and J by 4 bases, with 8 bases left in between. The length of the CDR3 is 14 residues. The DNA for the CDR3 is TGTGCCAGCAGTGACGGGGGGATCACCGGGGAGCTGTTTTTT. Translation: CASSDGGITGELFF.

Only a few counts were recorded for this clone. The chain joins TRBV6-5 to TRBJ1-2; D gene uncertain. Germline CDR1 reads MNHEY; CDR2 reads SVGAGI. This CDR3 is 12 amino acids long. With 6 bases removed from V and 6 bases from J, the gap between germline ends came to 11 bases. CDR3 DNA sequence: TGTGCCAGCAGACTCGGGGTCGATGGCTACACCTTC. Amino acid sequence: CASRLGVDGYTF.

This clone came up once. V gene TRBV2 combines with J gene TRBJ2-1; D not resolved. V lost 2 bases and J lost 7, with 9 bases in between. The germline V gene encodes CDR1 SNHLY and CDR2 FYNNEI. The CDR3 totals 13 residues. Here the CDR3 reads CASSELMKNEQFF. CDR3 DNA: TGTGCCAGCAGTGAATTGATGAAAAATGAGCAGTTCTTC. Full variable domain (remainder filled in from reference TRBV2 and TRBJ2-1): EPEVTQTPSHQVTQMGQEVILRCVPISNHLYFYWYRQILGQKVEFLVSFYNNEISEKSEIFDDQFSVERPDGSNFTLKIRSTKLEDSAMYFCASSELMKNEQFFGPGTRLTVL.

The chain is built from TRBV7-3 and TRBJ1-6; TRBD1 is a possible D gene (6 bases). This CDR3 comprises 16 residues. Trimming stripped 5 bases from V and 7 bases from J, with 18 bases between. Germline V lookup: CDR1 SGHTA, CDR2 FQGTGA. The CDR3 DNA is TGTGCCAGCAGCCCTAATGGGGGGGCACGGAATTCACCCCTCCACTTT. This translates into CASSPNGGARNSPLHF.

The rearrangement links TRBV27 to TRBJ2-6, with D perhaps TRBD1 or TRBD2 (5 bases each). Looked up from germline, CDR1 is MNHEY and CDR2 is SMNVEV (reference sequence). This CDR3 has 20 amino acids. Trimming took off 0 bases at V and 2 bases at J, with 20 bases between the two ends. The CDR3 bases are TGTGCCAGCAGTTTATCCCATATCCCGGGGACGGCGGCTGGGGCCAACGTCCTGACTTTC. It yields the protein CASSLSHIPGTAAGANVLTF.

The chain links TRBV30 to TRBJ1-1; D unclear. The CDR3 has 14 amino acids. In germline, CDR1 is GTSNPN, CDR2 SVGIG (reference sequence). Trimming stripped 0 bases from V and 4 bases from J, with 12 bases between. The CDR3 protein is CAWSVGPRVTEAFF. The CDR3 region has the DNA TGTGCCTGGAGTGTAGGGCCCCGGGTCACTGAAGCTTTCTTT. The variable domain in full, with the rest retrieved from reference TRBV30 and TRBJ1-1, is SQTIHQWPATLVQPVGSPLSLECTVEGTSNPNLYWYRQAAGRGLQLLFYSVGIGQISSEVPQNLSASRPQDRQFILSSKKLLLSDSGFYLCAWSVGPRVTEAFFGQGTRLTVV.

The gene calls are TRBV29-1 and TRBJ2-7, with D maybe TRBD1 (7 bases). CDR3 size: 12 residues. V was clipped by 5 bases and J by 6 bases, with 14 bases between them. Germline V lookup: CDR1 SQVTM, CDR2 ANQGSEA. This CDR3 is CSVRGPGGEQYF. DNA of the CDR3: TGCAGCGTTCGGGGGCCAGGGGGCGAGCAGTACTTC.

This clone has only a few counts. This chain uses TRBV5-1 with TRBJ1-1; tentatively, D is TRBD1 (5 bases). V was cut by 5 bases and J by 1 base, with 9 bases left in between. The V gene's germline CDR1 is SGHRS and CDR2 YFSETQ. The CDR3 sequence is 13 residues long. The CDR3 region has the DNA TGCGCCAGCAGTACAGGTTCGAACACTGAAGCTTTCTTT. The encoded protein is CASSTGSNTEAFF.

The J gene is TRBJ1-4, the V gene TRBV18, with unresolved D. V lost 0 bases, J lost 7 bases, and 15 bases lay in between. Germline CDR1 KGHSH, CDR2 LQKENI. There are 16 residues in the CDR3. CDR3 residues: CASSPPRGYTAEKLFF. The CDR3 nucleotides read TGTGCCAGCTCACCACCTAGAGGGTATACGGCTGAAAAACTGTTTTTT.

This clone turned up a few times. The chain uses TRBV2 and TRBJ2-7; no clear D. Trimming cost V 7 bases and J 4 bases, with 8 bases left between them. CDR1 is SNHLY, CDR2 FYNNEI, per germline. The CDR3 has 11 amino acids. CDR3 sequence: CASTWGYEQYF. The CDR3 region has the DNA TGTGCCAGCACGTGGGGTTACGAGCAGTACTTC.

This clone was found a few times. V usage is TRBV7-2 and J usage is TRBJ1-2; D may be TRBD1 (5 bases). V lost 3 bases, J lost 4 bases, and 9 bases lay in between. From germline, CDR1 is SGHTA and CDR2 FQGNSA. This CDR3 has 13 amino acids. The DNA of the CDR3 is TGTGCCAGCAGCTTCCCAGGGCTCTATGGCTACACCTTC. Amino acid sequence: CASSFPGLYGYTF.

The CDR3 sequence: CASSQVEGEQYF. CDR3 in DNA: TGCGCCAGCAGCCAAGTGGAAGGCGAGCAGTACTTC. This chain links TRBV4-3 with TRBJ2-7; no reliable D call. The CDR3 covers 12 residues. V dropped 1 base and J dropped 6 bases, with 7 bases sitting between them. From germline, CDR1 is LGHNA and CDR2 YSLEER.